Detailed here is one T cell receptor beta chain. The entry originates in a study of T cells in Graves' hyperthyroidism and ophthalmopathy. It was RNA transcripts that yielded the amplified TCR beta CDR3 regions. The HTBI primer set was used in a first-round RT-PCR of the TCR CDR3. TCRdb reprocessed the multiplex PCR reads with MiXCR, giving one entry per CDR3 protein. Among a few hundred thousand distinct CDR3 sequences listed, 20% to 25% were seen once. When ophthalmopathy did not progress within 18 months, Graves' hyperthyroidism was considered stable. Clinical symptoms, serum thyroxine and TRAb, thyroid ultrasound and orbital computed tomography were used for the diagnoses. From more than 8 ml of fresh peripheral blood, PBMCs were isolated. The germline V gene encodes CDR1 MNHEY and CDR2 SMNVEV (reference sequence). There are 15 residues in the CDR3. V lost 5 bases and J 3 bases, leaving 17 bases between the germline ends.

This sequence originates from a man aged 50 to 60 with Graves' hyperthyroidism. The rearrangement uses TRBV27 and TRBJ2-7; the D gene could be TRBD1 or TRBD2 (5 bases each). Specimen: blood. The CDR3 reads CASSPTGRANYEQYF. In nucleotides, the CDR3 is TGTGCCAGCAGTCCCACGGGACGGGCTAACTACGAGCAGTACTTC.